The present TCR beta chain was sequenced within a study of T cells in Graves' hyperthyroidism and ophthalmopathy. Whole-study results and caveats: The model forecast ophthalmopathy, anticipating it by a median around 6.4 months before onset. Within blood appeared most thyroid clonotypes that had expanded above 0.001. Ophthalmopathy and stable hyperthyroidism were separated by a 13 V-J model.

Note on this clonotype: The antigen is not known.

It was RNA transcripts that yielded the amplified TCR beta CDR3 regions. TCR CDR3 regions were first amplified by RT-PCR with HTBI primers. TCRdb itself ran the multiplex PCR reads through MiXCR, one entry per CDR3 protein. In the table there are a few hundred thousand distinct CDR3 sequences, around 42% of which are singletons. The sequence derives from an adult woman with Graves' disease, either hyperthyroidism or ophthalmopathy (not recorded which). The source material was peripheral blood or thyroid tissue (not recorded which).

CDR3 in amino acids: CASSQDRELTYEQYF. DNA for the CDR3: TGTGCCAGCAGCCAAGACAGGGAACTGACCTACGAGCAGTACTTC. V is TRBV7-2 and J is TRBJ2-7; 7 nucleotides match TRBD1. This CDR3 contains 15 residues. Unmatched junction bases numbered 9, after V lost 5 bases and J lost 2 bases. Germline assignment: CDR1 SGHTA and CDR2 FQGNSA.